This T cell receptor beta chain was sequenced in a study of blood T cell repertoires in COVID-19 (dated by TCRdb to about 2020). As for the study more broadly: Collaborator samples came from the United States, Italy and Spain and covered acute and convalescent phases of COVID-19. The material from the prospective study consisted of cDNA or gDNA derived from T cells, B-cell-depleted T cells, or PBMCs. Subjects who had been exposed to COVID-19, were actively infected with it, or had recovered from it provided the deeply sampled blood TCRbeta repertoires that made up the dataset. The samples were drawn from the first 160 participants of the ongoing ImmuneRACE study and from some 1,300 subjects provided by 6 global collaborators. Where available, HLA class I and class II types were obtained from metadata supplied by the sample provider rather than from assay-based typing. The repertoires were made available in a free public database intended to serve as a resource for research on the immune response to SARS-CoV-2. Sample metadata almost always included a de-identified subject ID, COVID-19 status, age in years and sex.

Findings and caveats that apply to the study as a whole: The amount of clinical and demographic metadata varied by source and participant and was provided uncurated.

The immunoSEQ Assay, a bias-controlled multiplex PCR, was used to amplify TCRbeta CDR3 regions from genomic DNA. In the authors' own workflow: Nucleated cell counts per sample were estimated from amplification of reference gene primers within the assay. To quantify the absolute abundance of each unique TCRbeta CDR3 rearrangement, sequence reads were collapsed and filtered. Productive Simpson clonality was computed per sample as the square root of Simpson's diversity index over productive rearrangements. TCRdb stores this immuneACCESS table with in-frame sequences only. Part of the clones is absent; in the studies checked, under half of the shortfall reflects unresolved V genes, and no reason is known for the rest. From that table come the V and J calls and clone size; the DNA was used to work out D and trimming. The sample table holds 45,000 to 55,000 clones, of which roughly 84% were seen once. The ten most abundant clones make up approximately 7.8% of the sample.

The germline V gene (reference sequence) supplies CDR1 SEHNR and CDR2 FQNEAQ. V is shortened by 5 bases, J by 7 bases, and the region joining them spans 21 bases. The CDR3 measures 16 amino acids from cysteine to phenylalanine. Only the CDR3 region is kept as DNA, spanning 48 bases read in frame from base 1. A word on this clone: Its antigen is still unknown. No clone much larger than this one lies a single base away; base qualities are absent.

Whole blood was collected in K2EDTA tubes by collaborating institutions according to the institutions' own protocols. For TCRbeta analysis, collaborators shipped samples in one of three forms: frozen whole blood, isolated PBMCs, or DNA extracted from either of those sample types. The sequenced material came from peripheral blood. The rearranged segments are TRBV7-9 and TRBJ1-5; the D gene identity is not certain. This receptor was taken from a man aged 45 to 65 with active COVID-19. This receptor carries the CDR3 CASSKTVSKEGQPQHF. In nucleotides, the sequence is TGTGCCAGCAGCAAAACAGTTAGTAAGGAAGGCCAGCCCCAGCATTTT.